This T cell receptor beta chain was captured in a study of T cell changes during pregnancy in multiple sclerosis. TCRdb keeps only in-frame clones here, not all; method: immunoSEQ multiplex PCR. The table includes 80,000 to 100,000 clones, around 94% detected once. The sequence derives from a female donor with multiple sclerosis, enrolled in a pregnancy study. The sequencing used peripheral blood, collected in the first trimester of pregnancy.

CDR3 bases: TGTGCCAGCAGCTTAGCCACGGCGGTTGTAGACATTCAGTACTTC. Amino acid sequence: CASSLATAVVDIQYF. V is TRBV7-9 and J is TRBJ2-4; no clear D gene. The germline CDR1 and CDR2 sequences are SEHNR and FQNEAQ (reference sequence). The CDR3 consists of 15 residues. Trimming stripped 0 bases from V and 8 bases from J, with 14 bases between.